Listed here are 10 T cell receptor beta chains from one sample, sequenced in a study of a mutant IDH1 vaccine in newly diagnosed glioma. These receptors have no identified antigens. The method was immunoSEQ multiplex PCR; TCRdb's version includes in-frame clones alone and lacks a portion of them. The sample has about 50,000 clones, 80% to 85% seen once. The time point: week 35, safety follow-up. Every single dose of the vaccine, 300 ug of mutant IDH1 20-mer peptide, came with topical imiquimod. This sample comprised PBMCs, obtained from a glioma patient whose treatment included an IDH1 peptide vaccine. The receptors derive from a woman under 30 with glioma.

In this sample, this clone turned up once. This rearrangement joins TRBV2 to TRBJ1-5; 8 nucleotides align to TRBD1. Germline trimming cut 6 bases from V and 2 bases from J; bases unmatched to any gene: 6. The germline V gene has CDR1 SNHLY and CDR2 FYNNEI. CDR3 length: 15 residues. This CDR3 is CASSGDRGGNQPQHF. As DNA, the CDR3 is TGTGCCAGCAGCGGAGACAGGGGTGGCAATCAGCCCCAGCATTTT.

The chain employs TRBV7-8 and TRBJ2-7, with D possibly matching TRBD2 (5 bases). Germline lookup yields CDR1 SGHVS and CDR2 FQNEAQ. The CDR3 covers 15 residues. Trimming took off 1 base at V and 5 bases at J, with 15 bases between the two ends. The CDR3 spells CASSLGDYLRNEQYF. CDR3 DNA sequence: TGTGCCAGCAGCTTAGGAGACTACCTCAGGAACGAGCAGTACTTC.

V is TRBV6-5 and J is TRBJ1-2; TRBD1 is a possible D gene (5 bases). This CDR3 is built from 15 residues. V lost 4 bases to trimming and J lost 4 bases, with 16 bases between them. Germline CDR1 reads MNHEY; CDR2 reads SVGAGI. In DNA form, the CDR3 reads TGTGCCAGCAGTTTTGGGGGGGGAAGAGGCTATGGCTACACCTTC. Encoded protein: CASSFGGGRGYGYTF.

The chain employs TRBV19 and TRBJ2-1; D unresolved. Germline CDR1 LNHDA, CDR2 SQIVND (reference sequence). V lost 5 bases and J lost 1, with 12 bases in between. The CDR3 is 15 amino acids. The CDR3: CASSQATRSYNEQFF. The CDR3 bases are TGTGCCAGTAGTCAGGCTACGAGATCCTACAATGAGCAGTTCTTC.

This clone was picked up a small number of times. This chain links TRBV5-6 with TRBJ1-4, with D possibly matching TRBD1 (5 bases). Trimming pared 4 bases from V and 8 bases from J, leaving 18 bases between. The CDR3 is made up of 15 amino acids. CDR1 SGHDT and CDR2 YYEEEE come from the germline V gene. In nucleotides, the CDR3 is TGTGCCAGCAGCCCGGTAGGAAGGGGTCAGGAAAAACTGTTTTTT. Its protein is CASSPVGRGQEKLFF.

The rearrangement uses TRBV7-9 and TRBJ2-2; the match to TRBD1 covers 8 bases. This CDR3 has 16 residues. V was clipped by 6 bases and J by 4 bases; unmatched bases: 10. CDR1 is SEHNR, CDR2 FQNEAQ, per germline (reference sequence). The CDR3 protein is CASRPYTGGRTGELFF. The CDR3 bases are TGTGCCAGCAGACCTTATACAGGGGGACGCACCGGGGAGCTGTTTTTT. Combining the CDR3 with reference TRBV7-9 and TRBJ2-2 gives the whole variable domain DTGVSQNPRHKITKRGQNVTFRCDPISEHNRLYWYRQTLGQGPEFLTYFQNEAQLEKSRLLSDRFSAERPKGSFSTLEIQRTEQGDSAMYLCASRPYTGGRTGELFFGEGSRLTVL.

V is TRBV7-8 and J is TRBJ2-5; TRBD2 aligns across 7 bases. This CDR3 region has 15 residues. V was clipped by 5 bases and J by 5 bases; unmatched bases: 11. Germline V gene lookup returns CDR1 SGHVS and CDR2 FQNEAQ. The CDR3 DNA sequence: TGTGCCAGCAGCCACCCCCAGCGGGGCGGGGAGACCCAGTACTTC. The encoded protein is CASSHPQRGGETQYF. Together with reference TRBV7-8 and TRBJ2-5, the CDR3 gives the full variable domain: GAGVSQSPRYKVAKRGQDVALRCDPISGHVSLFWYQQALGQGPEFLTYFQNEAQLDKSGLPSDRFFAERPEGSVSTLKIQRTQQEDSAVYLCASSHPQRGGETQYFGPGTRLLVL.

This chain links TRBV7-8 with TRBJ1-2; 8 bases are shared with TRBD1. With V trimmed by 5 bases and J by 6 bases, 8 bases remained unmatched. The CDR3 runs to 14 residues. Germline values: CDR1 SGHVS, CDR2 FQNEAQ. In DNA form, the CDR3 reads TGTGCCAGCAGCATGGGACAGGCTGGACATGGCTACACCTTC. It specifies CASSMGQAGHGYTF.

V and J are TRBV4-3 and TRBJ2-7; TRBD1 aligns across 9 bases. Germline V CDR1 and CDR2: LGHNA, YSLEER. V lost 1 base, J lost 3 bases, and 4 bases stayed unmatched. This CDR3 contains 15 residues. The DNA of the CDR3 is TGCGCCAGCAGCCAAGGAGGACAGGGGATCTACGAGCAGTACTTC. This gives the protein CASSQGGQGIYEQYF.

This chain links TRBV7-4 with TRBJ2-5; D might be TRBD2 (7 bases). The CDR3 has 15 residues. Trimming took off 0 bases at V and 5 bases at J, with 13 bases between the two ends. The germline gives CDR1 SGHVT, CDR2 SQSDAQ. The CDR3 loop reads CASSLARGRAETQYF. The CDR3 DNA reads TGTGCCAGCAGCTTAGCAAGGGGGAGGGCGGAGACCCAGTACTTC.